The rows below give T cell receptor beta chains drawn from one sample of a study of shared clonotypes between healthy human individuals. Clones were sequenced by immunoSEQ multiplex PCR, and TCRdb holds only the in-frame ones, with some missing. The table has some 2,500,000 clones, just under 95% seen once. The sample taken for sequencing was naive CD4+ T cells from PBMCs. The receptor source for this set is a man aged 18 to 30 in good health. Some clones in this sample may be carry-over from other donors' samples. Each CDR3 is given with its conserved first and last residue. The order of the fields is J gene, V gene, clone size, D gene, CDR3 protein, CDR3 DNA. The D gene is left open where the match is weak. The size of a clone is reported for some rows only, either as once, few or many, or as a class for expanded clones.

>TRBJ2-3|TRBV4-3|once|.
CASSQDASGTDTQYF
TGCGCCAGCAGCCAAGATGCCAGCGGCACAGATACGCAGTATTTT
>TRBJ1-3|TRBV4-3|.|.
CASSQARTGNTIYF
TGCGCCAGCAGCCAAGCACGGACTGGAAACACCATATATTTT
>TRBJ2-7|TRBV30|.|TRBD2
CASDGRREGPYEQYF
TGTGCCTCGGATGGAAGGCGGGAGGGACCCTACGAGCAGTACTTC
>TRBJ1-2|TRBV4-1|.|.
CASSRAGAENYGYTF
TGCGCCAGCAGCCGCGCAGGGGCCGAAAACTATGGCTACACCTTC
>TRBJ1-1|TRBV4-2|.|TRBD1
CASSQEGRGDTEAFF
TGTGCCAGCAGCCAAGAAGGCAGGGGGGACACTGAAGCTTTCTTT
>TRBJ1-1|TRBV6-5|once|TRBD1
CASSYWRDSEAFF
TGTGCCAGCAGTTACTGGAGGGACAGTGAAGCTTTCTTT
>TRBJ1-2|TRBV6-5|.|TRBD1
CASSQTGTGWGYTF
TGTGCCAGCAGCCAAACCGGGACAGGGTGGGGCTACACCTTC
>TRBJ1-1|TRBV5-6|.|.
CASSSDSYTEAFF
TGTGCCAGCAGCTCTGACAGTTACACTGAAGCTTTCTTT
>TRBJ1-2|TRBV14|.|.
CASSQDLEGKGTF
TGTGCCAGCAGCCAAGATTTGGAGGGAAAGGGCACCTTC
>TRBJ2-3|TRBV6-1|.|TRBD1
CASSEAPSSTQGAVRF
TGTGCCAGCAGTGAAGCCCCCTCATCGACCCAGGGGGCCGTTAGGTTT
>TRBJ2-1|TRBV5-6|.|TRBD2
CASSLTRLAGYNEQFF
TGTGCCAGCAGCTTGACTCGACTAGCGGGGTACAATGAGCAGTTCTTC
>TRBJ2-7|TRBV5-1|.|TRBD2
CASSSVTSALSYEQYF
TGCGCCAGCAGCTCCGTTACTAGCGCACTCTCCTACGAGCAGTACTTC
>TRBJ1-1|TRBV4-3|.|.
CASSTWSGVNTEAFF
TGCGCCAGCAGCACGTGGTCCGGGGTGAACACTGAAGCTTTCTTT
>TRBJ2-7|TRBV20-1|.|.
CSARDVYEQYF
TGCAGTGCTAGAGACGTATACGAGCAGTACTTC
>TRBJ1-1|TRBV28|few|.
CASSSGGLNTEAFF
TGTGCCAGCAGTTCTGGTGGACTGAACACTGAAGCTTTCTTT